The 7 T cell receptor beta chains in this list originate from one sample, sequenced in a study of blood T cell repertoires in COVID-19. Profiled with immunoSEQ multiplex PCR; TCRdb holds only in-frame clones, not every one. This table has 200,000 to 250,000 clones, roughly 88% appearing once. Material: peripheral blood. The source is a middle-aged woman who had recovered from COVID-19.

The chain has TRBV6-2 or TRBV6-3 and TRBJ2-7; TRBD1 matches at 7 bases. Germline assignment: CDR1 MNHEY and CDR2 SVGEGT. There are 14 residues in the CDR3. Trimming removed 1 base from V and 3 bases from J; junction bases left unmatched: 3. The DNA of the CDR3 is TGTGCCAGCAGTTACTTGACAGGGAACTACGAGCAGTACTTC. Its protein product is CASSYLTGNYEQYF.

The V call is TRBV9, the J call TRBJ2-1, with a possible D match to TRBD2 (5 bases). The CDR3 loop spans 14 amino acids. Trimming pared 2 bases from V and 8 bases from J, leaving 14 bases between. CDR1 and CDR2 (germline): SGDLS, YYNGEE. The CDR3 reads CASSVPPEGYEQFF. The CDR3 region has the DNA TGTGCCAGCAGCGTCCCCCCCGAGGGCTATGAGCAGTTCTTC.

V and J are TRBV18 and TRBJ2-4, with TRBD2 identical over 12 bases. The CDR3 extends over 14 amino acids. Per germline, CDR1 KGHSH and CDR2 LQKENI. Trimming removed 6 bases from V and 9 bases from J; junction bases left unmatched: 6. This CDR3 is CASSGTSGPGIQYF. In DNA, the CDR3 is TGTGCCAGCTCGGGGACTAGCGGGCCGGGCATTCAGTACTTC.

The chain joins TRBV18 to TRBJ1-4; possibly TRBD1 for D (6 bases). The CDR3 contains 15 residues. Trimming cost V 2 bases and J 2 bases, with 9 bases left between them. Germline assignment: CDR1 KGHSH and CDR2 LQKENI. The CDR3 region is CASSPAGVTNEKLFF. The CDR3 nucleotides are TGTGCCAGCTCACCAGCAGGGGTCACTAATGAAAAACTGTTTTTT.

The gene calls are TRBV10-3 and TRBJ1-3; D is possibly TRBD1 (5 bases). The CDR3 is made up of 16 amino acids. Germline loops: CDR1 ENHRY, CDR2 SYGVKD. Between the trimmed V and J ends, which lost 3 bases and 1 base, there was a span of 13 bases. CDR3 residues: CAISDRAGLSGNTIYF. The DNA of the CDR3 is TGTGCCATCAGTGACAGGGCGGGATTATCTGGAAACACCATATATTTT.

This clone was seen a single time. The J gene is TRBJ2-3, the V gene TRBV7-9; D uncertain. The germline CDR1 and CDR2 sequences are SEHNR and FQNEAQ (reference sequence). V lost 8 bases to trimming and J lost 4 bases, with 7 bases between them. CDR3 length: 11 residues. Here the CDR3 reads CASQRADTQYF. The CDR3 DNA sequence: TGTGCCAGCCAACGAGCAGATACGCAGTATTTT.

This chain joins TRBV27 and TRBJ2-7; maybe TRBD2 (6 bases). The CDR3 has 13 residues. Germline V gene sequence: CDR1 MNHEY, CDR2 SMNVEV (reference sequence). V was trimmed by 3 bases and J by 6 bases, leaving 12 bases between them. The CDR3 sequence: CASSLGTLSEQYF. CDR3 bases: TGTGCCAGCAGTTTGGGGACTTTATCCGAGCAGTACTTC.